The rows below give T cell receptor beta chains drawn from one sample of a study of sequential checkpoint blockade in melanoma. This table comes from immunoSEQ multiplex PCR, and its TCRdb copy is limited to in-frame clones, with some not included. Among about 17,000 clones listed, approximately 80% were seen once. Sample: CD8+ T cells sorted from blood (inferred from file names), taken from a patient given nivolumab and ipilimumab in sequence. The receptor source for this set is a human donor with melanoma. Each CDR3 is given with its conserved first and last residue. The D gene is left open where the match is weak. Clone sizes are given selectively: once, few, many, or a class where the clone is expanded.

j_gene	d_gene	v_gene	abundance	CDR3nt	CDR3aa
TRBJ1-4	NA	TRBV5-6	NA	TGTGCCAGCAGCTTGGCCTGGGCGCGTGAAAAACTGTTTTTT	CASSLAWAREKLFF
TRBJ2-7	NA	TRBV7-9	NA	TGTGCCAGCAGCTTAGAGGGGGGGCACTCCTACGAGCAGTACTTC	CASSLEGGHSYEQYF
TRBJ2-6	NA	TRBV7-2	NA	TGTGCCAGCAGCTCAACCAGGCGAAGTGGGGCCAACGTCCTGACTTTC	CASSSTRRSGANVLTF
TRBJ2-7	NA	TRBV18	NA	TGTGCCAGCTCACCACGGGAGAATCTTCTAGGCGAGCAGTACTTC	CASSPRENLLGEQYF
TRBJ2-7	TRBD1	TRBV30	NA	TGTGCCTGGAGTGACGGACAGGAGCGGAACGAGCAGTACTTC	CAWSDGQERNEQYF
TRBJ1-1	NA	TRBV7-9	once	TGTGCCAGCAGCATCGGGCGGGGGTTGAAAACTGAAGCTTTCTTT	CASSIGRGLKTEAFF
TRBJ2-1	TRBD2	TRBV6-5	NA	TGTGCCAGCAGCCCCGGGACTAGCGGGATCTATGAGCAGTTCTTC	CASSPGTSGIYEQFF
TRBJ1-1	NA	TRBV6-5	NA	TGTGCCAGCAGTTACTCCAGGGGAATGAACACTGAAGCTTTCTTT	CASSYSRGMNTEAFF
TRBJ1-2	TRBD1	TRBV30	NA	TGTGCCTGGAGTGTCCCCGGACAGGGGGTTGGTGGCTACACCTTC	CAWSVPGQGVGGYTF
TRBJ2-7	NA	TRBV6-5	NA	TGTGCCAGCAGTTACTCGCCGGACAGAGCTCCTGACGAGCAGTACTTC	CASSYSPDRAPDEQYF
TRBJ2-7	NA	TRBV6-5	NA	TGTGCCAGCAGTTACTCGGGCGATTACGAGCAGTACTTC	CASSYSGDYEQYF
TRBJ2-7	NA	TRBV10-3	NA	TGTGCCATTTGGTTTGAGAACGAGCAGTACTTC	CAIWFENEQYF
TRBJ1-2	TRBD1	TRBV7-6	NA	TGTGCCAGCAGCTCCCTCGACAGGGAAAGCGGCTACACCTTC	CASSSLDRESGYTF
TRBJ1-1	TRBD1	TRBV19	NA	TGTGCCAGTAGTTCCCGGGACAGGGGGCTCGGGAACACTGAAGCTTTCTTT	CASSSRDRGLGNTEAFF
TRBJ2-7	TRBD1	TRBV5-4	NA	TGTGCCAGCAGCCAGGGACAGCTACTCTACGAGCAGTACTTC	CASSQGQLLYEQYF
TRBJ1-4	TRBD1	TRBV9	NA	TGTGCCAGCAGCGCGACAGGGGGCCCTAATGAAAAACTGTTTTTT	CASSATGGPNEKLFF
TRBJ2-1	TRBD2	TRBV5-1	NA	TGCGCCAGCAGCTTTGGACTAGCGGCCTACAATGAGCAGTTCTTC	CASSFGLAAYNEQFF
TRBJ2-1	TRBD2	TRBV7-9	NA	TGTGCCAGCAGCTATCTAGCGGGCACTACAGGTGAGCAGTTCTTC	CASSYLAGTTGEQFF
TRBJ2-7	NA	TRBV19	NA	TGTGCCAGTAGTATCTGGGGCGGTACCTACGAGCAGTACTTC	CASSIWGGTYEQYF
TRBJ2-7	TRBD2	TRBV7-9	NA	TGTGCCAGCAGCTCTACCAGCGGGGACTACGAGCAGTACTTC	CASSSTSGDYEQYF
TRBJ1-2	NA	TRBV5-1	NA	TGCGCCAGCAGTCCACCGGGGGGCTTCTATGGCTACACCTTC	CASSPPGGFYGYTF
TRBJ1-5	NA	TRBV6-5	NA	TGTGCCAGCAGGCCAGGGATATATCAGCCCCAGCATTTT	CASRPGIYQPQHF
TRBJ1-2	NA	TRBV5-4	once	TGTGCCAGCAGCTTGGGGGGGGACTACTATGGCTACACCTTC	CASSLGGDYYGYTF
TRBJ1-4	TRBD1	TRBV9	NA	TGTGCCAGCAGTGGACAGGGAAGTAATGAAAAACTGTTTTTT	CASSGQGSNEKLFF
TRBJ1-6	NA	TRBV30	NA	TGTGCCTGGAGCGACGGACTGTTTAATTCACCCCTCCACTTT	CAWSDGLFNSPLHF
TRBJ2-7	TRBD2	TRBV2	NA	TGTGCCAGCAGTTTGTGGGGGACTAGCGGGAACTACGAGCAGTACTTC	CASSLWGTSGNYEQYF
TRBJ2-7	NA	TRBV7-9	few	TGTGCCAGCAGCCCCCGGGACAACTACGAGCAGTACTTC	CASSPRDNYEQYF
TRBJ1-2	TRBD1	TRBV2	NA	TGTGCCAGCAGGGACAGGGCCTACTATGGCTACACCTTC	CASRDRAYYGYTF
TRBJ2-6	NA	TRBV27	medium-sized	TGTGCCAGCAGACACCCCGGGGCCAACGTCCTGACTTTC	CASRHPGANVLTF
TRBJ2-7	TRBD2	TRBV30	few	TGTGCCTGGTCCCTAGCGGGACCTCCCTACGAGCAGTACTTC	CAWSLAGPPYEQYF
TRBJ2-7	TRBD2	TRBV27	NA	TGTGCCAGCAGTTTAAATGCGGCTAGCGGTACCTACGAGCAGTACTTC	CASSLNAASGTYEQYF